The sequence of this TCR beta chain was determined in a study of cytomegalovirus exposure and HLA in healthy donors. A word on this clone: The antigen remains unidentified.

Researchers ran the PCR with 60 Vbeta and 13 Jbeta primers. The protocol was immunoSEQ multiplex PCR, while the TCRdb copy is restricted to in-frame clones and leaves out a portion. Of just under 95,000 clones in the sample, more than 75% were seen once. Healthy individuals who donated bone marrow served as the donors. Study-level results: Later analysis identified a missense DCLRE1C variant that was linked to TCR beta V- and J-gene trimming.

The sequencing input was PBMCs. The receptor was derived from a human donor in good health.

The CDR3, as DNA: TGTGCCAGCAGCTCCCGACTAGCGGTGGGGGATACGCAGTATTTT. It translates to CASSSRLAVGDTQYF. The rearrangement joins TRBV9 to TRBJ2-3; 9 nucleotides match TRBD2. CDR1 and CDR2 from the germline V gene are SGDLS and YYNGEE. With 4 bases clipped from V and 6 bases from J, the junction kept 9 bases outside the gene matches. The CDR3 is made up of 15 amino acids.